Below, 26 T cell receptor beta chains from the same sample are listed, as sequenced in a study of blood T cells in healthy people across ages. Then a second PCR, running roughly 7 to 11 cycles, was carried out with a sample-barcoded 5' primer and a J-beta primer mix. Each CDR3 protein gets one entry after TCRdb re-called the 5' RACE reads with MiXCR. The repertoire holds 720,000 or so distinct CDR3 sequences, roughly 43% seen once, with approximately 29% in the top ten. The sequenced sample consisted of blood. These receptors came from a man older than 75 in good health.

The chain joins TRBV7-9 to TRBJ2-6; D gene ambiguous. V shed 4 bases and J shed 0 bases, with 13 bases lying between them. This CDR3 has 17 amino acids. CDR1 and CDR2 (germline): SEHNR, FQNEAQ (reference sequence). The DNA for the CDR3 is TGTGCCAGCAGCTGGGATACCGGCCCCTCTGGGGCCAACGTCCTGACTTTC. Translation: CASSWDTGPSGANVLTF. Supplemented by reference TRBV7-9 and TRBJ2-6, the full variable domain reads DTGVSQNPRHKITKRGQNVTFRCDPISEHNRLYWYRQTLGQGPEFLTYFQNEAQLEKSRLLSDRFSAERPKGSFSTLEIQRTEQGDSAMYLCASSWDTGPSGANVLTFGAGSRLTVL.

About this clonotype itself: One junction end disagrees with the germline gene, perhaps due to a read error. The gene calls are TRBV6-5 and TRBJ2-7; weak D call: TRBD2 (6 bases). Per the germline V gene, CDR1 is MNHEY and CDR2 is SVGAGI. The CDR3 has 13 residues. The CDR3 sequence: CASSRGLPYGQYF. In DNA, the CDR3 is TGTGCCAGCAGCCGCGGACTACCCTACGGGCAGTACTTC.

As concerns this clonotype: This may arise from a read error, as a much more abundant clone is one base away. CDR3 residues: CASSSGGRRGPKETQYF. The CDR3 DNA reads TGTGCCAGCAGTTCAGGGGGACGGAGGGGACCAAAAGAGACCCAGTACTTC. The chain joins TRBV25-1 to TRBJ2-5; D is possibly TRBD1 (7 bases). The CDR3 sequence is 17 residues long. V lost 5 bases and J 3 bases, leaving 22 bases between the germline ends. Per the germline V gene, CDR1 is MGHDK and CDR2 is SYGVNS.

This clonotype was found a few times. CDR3 bases: TGTGCCAGCAGCTTAGGAGCTTCCGTCTACAATGAGCAGTTCTTC. This sequence encodes CASSLGASVYNEQFF. J is TRBJ2-1 and V is TRBV11-2; no firm D call. Per germline, CDR1 SGHAT and CDR2 FQNNGV. Trimming removed 1 base from V and 3 bases from J, with 10 bases in between. The CDR3 length is 15 residues.

The rearrangement links TRBV20-1 to TRBJ1-1; possible D gene TRBD1, 5 bases. The CDR3 spans 13 residues. With 6 bases removed from V and 0 bases from J, the gap between germline ends came to 11 bases. Germline V gives CDR1 DFQATT, CDR2 SNEGSKA (reference sequence). CDR3 coding DNA: TGCAGTGCAACGACAGCAATGAACACTGAAGCTTTCTTT. This codes for CSATTAMNTEAFF.

The V gene is TRBV29-1, the J gene TRBJ2-7; D is possibly TRBD1 (5 bases). V was cut by 2 bases and J by 5 bases, with 16 bases left in between. From germline, CDR1 is SQVTM and CDR2 ANQGSEA. The CDR3 runs to 14 residues. In DNA, the CDR3 is TGCAGCGTTGAAAGGCTCGGACAAATCGACGAGCAGTACTTC. This translates into CSVERLGQIDEQYF.

Points on this clonotype: One junction end disagrees with the germline gene, perhaps due to a read error. The chain uses TRBV3-1 and TRBJ2-7; D is unclear. CDR1 is LGHDT, CDR2 YNNKEL, per germline (reference sequence). The CDR3 covers 16 residues. The CDR3 DNA follows: TGTGCCAGCACCCAAGAGGTCTTCCGCTCCTACAATGAGCAGTACTTC. This sequence encodes CASTQEVFRSYNEQYF.

The rearrangement joins TRBV6-1 to TRBJ2-5; possibly TRBD2 for D (6 bases). The CDR3 loop spans 14 amino acids. From germline, CDR1 is MNHNS and CDR2 SASEGT. Trimming removed 3 bases from V and 5 bases from J, with 13 bases in between. CDR3 in amino acids: CASSDAGSGETQYF. The CDR3 DNA reads TGTGCCAGCAGTGATGCGGGGAGCGGGGAGACCCAGTACTTC.

In this sample, this clonotype turned up a few times. The gene calls are TRBV5-4 and TRBJ1-1; 10 bases align to TRBD1. The CDR3 is 14 amino acids. V trimming: 1 base; J trimming: 6 bases; junction bases outside the gene matches: 3. Germline V gene sequence: CDR1 SGHNT, CDR2 YYREEE (reference sequence). This CDR3 is CASSLRDRGPEAFF. CDR3 bases: TGTGCCAGCAGCTTGAGGGACAGGGGCCCTGAAGCTTTCTTT.

V gene TRBV6-4 combines with J gene TRBJ2-2, with D tentatively TRBD2 (6 bases). The CDR3 covers 14 residues. Trimming took off 7 bases at V and 4 bases at J, with 13 bases between the two ends. Looked up from germline, CDR1 is MRHNA and CDR2 is SNTAGT. The CDR3, as DNA: TGTGCCAGCACCCAGGACGGGGGCACCGGGGAGCTGTTTTTT. Protein product: CASTQDGGTGELFF.

This clonotype showed up many times. CDR3 sequence: CASSQGGPQETQYF. The CDR3 DNA sequence: TGTGCCAGCAGCCAAGGGGGACCCCAAGAGACCCAGTACTTC. This rearrangement joins TRBV4-2 to TRBJ2-5; D possibly matches TRBD1 or TRBD2 (5 bases each). The CDR3 runs 14 residues. Trimming took 1 base from V and 1 from J, leaving 7 bases between them. Germline V CDR1 and CDR2: LGHNA, YNFKEQ.

The chain is built from TRBV29-1 and TRBJ1-4; TRBD1 might be the D (5 bases). Germline V gene lookup returns CDR1 SQVTM and CDR2 ANQGSEA. V lost 7 bases to trimming and J lost 5 bases, with 11 bases between them. This CDR3 has 12 amino acids. The CDR3 region has the DNA TGCAGCGCCGGTGGGGGAAATGAAAAACTGTTTTTT. This translates into CSAGGGNEKLFF.

CDR3 nucleotides: TGTGCCAGCAGCTTAGCGCCGCAAGTCACTGAAGCTTTCTTT. It is translated as CASSLAPQVTEAFF. This chain connects TRBV7-9 to TRBJ1-1, with unresolved D. The ends were cut back, 0 bases at V and 4 bases at J, with 9 bases in the middle. The germline V gene encodes CDR1 SEHNR and CDR2 FQNEAQ (reference sequence). This CDR3 has 14 amino acids.

This clonotype was counted ten times or more. V and J are TRBV6-7 and TRBJ2-7, with D perhaps TRBD1 or TRBD2 (5 bases each). TRBV6-7 is an open reading frame whose function is uncertain. The V end was cut by 5 bases, the J end by 7 bases, with 15 bases between. The CDR3 loop spans 13 amino acids. Here the CDR3 reads CASSRDGIKEQYF. The DNA of the CDR3 is TGTGCCAGCAGTCGGGACGGTATTAAGGAGCAGTACTTC.

This clonotype was counted at least ten times. The chain has TRBV7-2 and TRBJ2-7, with 8 bases fitting TRBD1. This CDR3 is built from 14 residues. Losses at the gene ends were 7 bases for V and 0 bases for J; bases not matched to a gene: 5. Germline V gene sequence: CDR1 SGHTA, CDR2 FQGNSA. Here the CDR3 reads CASTGQGFSYEQYF. CDR3 coding DNA: TGTGCCAGCACCGGACAGGGCTTCTCCTACGAGCAGTACTTC.

The chain couples TRBV28 to TRBJ2-3; no definite D call. In germline, CDR1 is MDHEN, CDR2 SYDVKM. This CDR3 is 13 amino acids long. Trimming shortened V by 4 bases and J by 3 bases, and 8 bases separated the two germline ends. The CDR3 DNA is TGTGCCAGCAGTTCATCTGGAACAGATACGCAGTATTTT. This sequence encodes CASSSSGTDTQYF.

As regards this clonotype: Sequence at one end of the junction differs from germline and may be a read error. J is TRBJ2-7 and V is TRBV20-1, with 8 bases identical to TRBD1. Germline V gene sequence: CDR1 DFQATT, CDR2 SNEGSKA (reference sequence). The CDR3 has 15 residues. The CDR3 DNA sequence: TGCAGTGCTAGAGTTAGAGGACAGGGATCCTACAAGCAGTACTTC. The encoded protein is CSARVRGQGSYKQYF.

This clonotype was seen a handful of times. CDR3 in DNA: TGTGCCAGCAGTTTTGGGTTAGCGGGAAAATCAGATACGCAGTATTTT. Its protein product is CASSFGLAGKSDTQYF. V gene TRBV27 combines with J gene TRBJ2-3; 8 bases are shared with TRBD2. The junction had 9 bases not matched to a gene; V was cut back by 3 bases and J by 4 bases. In germline, CDR1 is MNHEY, CDR2 SMNVEV (reference sequence). This CDR3 contains 16 residues.

This clonotype was picked up a small number of times. One end of the junction does not line up with germline, which may come from a read error. The rearrangement links TRBV7-3 to TRBJ2-1; D is perhaps TRBD1 (7 bases). Germline V CDR1 and CDR2: SGHTA, FQGTGA. This CDR3 spans 16 amino acids. CDR3 loop: CASNLYEGGAGNEQFF. The CDR3 DNA is TGTGCCAGCAACTTATACGAAGGGGGCGCGGGGAATGAGCAGTTCTTC.

The chain is built from TRBV5-5 and TRBJ2-1; 13 bases are a match to TRBD2. The J call is doubtful: the DNA matches TRBJ2-7 better. The CDR3 is 16 residues long. CDR1 SGHKS and CDR2 YYEKEE come from the germline V gene (reference sequence). The chain's CDR3 is CASSLGLAGGYNEQYF. DNA for the CDR3: TGTGCCAGCAGCTTGGGACTAGCGGGGGGTTACAATGAGCAGTACTTC.

This rearrangement joins TRBV9 to TRBJ2-3; the match to TRBD1 covers 7 bases. J lost 6 bases, V lost 3 bases, and 4 bases had no gene match. CDR1 is SGDLS and CDR2 is YYNGEE in the germline V gene. The CDR3 spans 13 residues. This CDR3 reads CASSDGTVDTQYF. The CDR3, as DNA: TGTGCCAGCAGCGACGGGACAGTCGATACGCAGTATTTT. The full variable domain, with the rest looked up from reference TRBV9 and TRBJ2-3, is DSGVTQTPKHLITATGQRVTLRCSPRSGDLSVYWYQQSLDQGLQFLIQYYNGEERAKGNILERFSAQQFPDLHSELNLSSLELGDSALYFCASSDGTVDTQYFGPGTRLTVL.

This clonotype has more than one count but fewer than ten. This chain links TRBV20-1 with TRBJ2-2; 8 positions match TRBD1. The junction had 7 bases not matched to a gene; V was cut back by 3 bases and J by 4 bases. In germline, CDR1 is DFQATT, CDR2 SNEGSKA (reference sequence). The CDR3 covers 15 residues. CDR3 coding DNA: TGCAGTGCTAGTCGGCAGGGGGCTATCACCGGGGAGCTGTTTTTT. As protein: CSASRQGAITGELFF.

This clonotype appeared a few times. J is TRBJ2-6 and V is TRBV6-2 or TRBV6-3; D not certain. V lost 6 bases, J lost 1 base, and 7 bases lay in between. This CDR3 region has 14 residues. Per the germline V gene, CDR1 is MNHEY and CDR2 is SVGEGT. The CDR3 loop is CASSPHSGANVLTF. CDR3 bases: TGTGCCAGCAGCCCACATTCTGGGGCCAACGTCCTGACTTTC.

The V gene is TRBV20-1, the J gene TRBJ2-1; maybe TRBD1 (6 bases). Trimming left V 2 bases short and J 4 bases short, with 15 bases between. This CDR3 is built from 15 residues. CDR1 and CDR2 (germline): DFQATT, SNEGSKA (reference sequence). The CDR3 DNA follows: TGCAGTGCTAGATCTCTGGGCGGACAGTACAATGAGCAGTTCTTC. Its translation: CSARSLGGQYNEQFF.

The sample holds a few counts of this clonotype. A read error may be the cause here, since a much bigger clone is one base away. The genes are TRBV12-3 or TRBV12-4 and TRBJ2-1; either TRBD1 or TRBD2 may supply D (5 bases each). CDR3 size: 13 residues. The germline V and J ends were trimmed by 1 base and 13 bases, with 14 bases remaining between them. The CDR3 is CASSLGGKETQFF. Written as DNA, the CDR3 is TGTGCCAGCAGTTTAGGGGGGAAGGAGACCCAGTTCTTC.

The chain is built from TRBV20-1 and TRBJ2-1, with 9 nucleotides matching TRBD2. This CDR3 spans 18 amino acids. The junction had 12 bases not matched to a gene; V was cut back by 1 base and J by 2 bases. Germline-derived CDR1 and CDR2 are DFQATT and SNEGSKA (reference sequence). The CDR3 spells CSARGAGGRESPYNEQFF. CDR3 nucleotides: TGCAGTGCTAGAGGAGCGGGGGGCCGTGAGAGCCCCTACAATGAGCAGTTCTTC.